Listed below are T cell receptor beta chains from one sample, sequenced in a study of T cells in Graves' hyperthyroidism and ophthalmopathy. TCRdb re-analysed the multiplex PCR reads in MiXCR, keeping a single row per CDR3 protein. This sample has over 700,000 distinct CDR3 sequences, with roughly 40% found just once. Sequences were obtained from blood. All receptors derive from a man aged 18 to 29 with Graves' hyperthyroidism. Each CDR3 is given with its conserved first and last residue. The D gene is left open where the match is weak. Clone size is given for some rows only: seen once, a few or many times, or a class if the clone is expanded.

length,V,J,D,size,DNA,CDR3
12,TRBV6-6,TRBJ2-7,NA,few,TGTGCCAGCAGTTACGGGCCCTCCGAGCAGTACTTC,CASSYGPSEQYF
13,TRBV6-5,TRBJ2-7,TRBD1,NA,TGTGCCATTCGGGACAGCCTAACCTACGAGCAGTACTTC,CAIRDSLTYEQYF
12,TRBV7-8,TRBJ1-2,NA,many,TGTGCCAGCAGCTTACACAGGGAAGGCTACACCTTC,CASSLHREGYTF
14,TRBV14,TRBJ2-7,NA,few,TGTGCCAGCAGCCAAGCCCTGCCCCCCTACGAGCAGTACTTC,CASSQALPPYEQYF
15,TRBV25-1,TRBJ2-5,NA,NA,TGTGCCAGCAGTGAATTTTTTGGCGGAAAGGAGACCCAGTACTTC,CASSEFFGGKETQYF
13,TRBV20-1,TRBJ2-5,TRBD1,many,TGCAGTGCTAGGCCCGGGACAGAAGAGACCCAGTACTTC,CSARPGTEETQYF
14,TRBV25-1,TRBJ1-2,TRBD1,NA,TGTGCCAGCAGTGTTCCGGGACAGGGGGCTGGCTACACCTTC,CASSVPGQGAGYTF
12,TRBV9,TRBJ2-7,TRBD2,many,TGTGCCAGCAGTCGGGGGGCCTACGAGCAGTACTTC,CASSRGAYEQYF
14,TRBV12-3/TRBV12-4,TRBJ1-2,NA,NA,TGTGCCAGCAGCCCCGAACCGACGGCCTATGGCTACACCTTC,CASSPEPTAYGYTF
14,TRBV20-1,TRBJ2-2,NA,NA,TGCAGTGCGACCCGTCAGGAGCACACCGGGGAGCTGTTTTTT,CSATRQEHTGELFF
15,TRBV6-2/TRBV6-3,TRBJ1-5,NA,NA,TGTGCCAGCAGTACCAGACGTAGGGCCCATCAGCCCCAGCATTTT,CASSTRRRAHQPQHF
14,TRBV20-1,TRBJ1-1,NA,NA,TGCAGTGCTAGGGGAGGGGTGGCGGGAACTGAAGCTTTCTTT,CSARGGVAGTEAFF
15,TRBV7-2,TRBJ1-1,TRBD1,NA,TGTGCCAGCAACTTGGGACAGATGATGAACACTGAAGCTTTCTTT,CASNLGQMMNTEAFF
12,TRBV29-1,TRBJ1-1,NA,once,TGCAGCAGCCCTCCGGGGAGGGCTGAAGCTTTCTTT,CSSPPGRAEAFF
14,TRBV6-1,TRBJ2-5,NA,NA,TGTGCCAGCAGTTACCCCGGGACATCAGAGACCCAGTACTTC,CASSYPGTSETQYF
14,TRBV29-1,TRBJ2-5,TRBD1,NA,TGCAGCGCTCAGGGACAGGGGAAGCAAGAGACCCAGTACTTC,CSAQGQGKQETQYF
16,TRBV7-6,TRBJ1-6,TRBD1,few,TGTGCCAGCAGCCAGGACGGGACAGGGGGCGGATCACCCCTCCACTTT,CASSQDGTGGGSPLHF
17,TRBV19,TRBJ1-6,NA,NA,TGTGCCAGCAAATGGTCCGGGACATCTACCCTGACTTCACCCCTCCACTTT,CASKWSGTSTLTSPLHF
15,TRBV19,TRBJ2-2,NA,many,TGTGCCAGTAGTATGTGGGCTGGGAACACCGGGGAGCTGTTTTTT,CASSMWAGNTGELFF
15,TRBV12-3/TRBV12-4,TRBJ1-2,NA,many,TGTGCCAGCAAACGGCATCTCGACGGCCACTATGGCTACACCTTC,CASKRHLDGHYGYTF
11,TRBV29-1,TRBJ2-5,NA,many,TGCAGCGTCCTCAATATGGAGACCCAGTACTTC,CSVLNMETQYF
14,TRBV19,TRBJ2-7,NA,few,TGTGCCAGTAGTGAACACGGGACAACCTACGAGCAGTACTTC,CASSEHGTTYEQYF
21,TRBV7-3,TRBJ2-6,NA,few,TGTGCCAGCAGCTTATTCGTTTCGGCGGGCAATCTCAATCCTGGGGCCAACGTCCTGACTTTC,CASSLFVSAGNLNPGANVLTF
15,TRBV20-1,TRBJ1-5,TRBD1,few,TGCAGTGCCAGCTTACAGGGGGCTCTCAATCAGCCCCAGCATTTT,CSASLQGALNQPQHF
16,TRBV12-3/TRBV12-4,TRBJ1-3,NA,NA,TGTGCCAGCAGTCCAACGGACGGTAGCTCTGGAAACACCATATATTTT,CASSPTDGSSGNTIYF
13,TRBV7-9,TRBJ1-1,NA,many,TGCGCCAGCAGTGTCGGACATAACACTGAAGCTTTCTTT,CASSVGHNTEAFF
16,TRBV6-1,TRBJ1-3,TRBD1,NA,TGTGCCAGCAGTCTCCGGCTCAGGGGGGCCATGAACACCATATATTTT,CASSLRLRGAMNTIYF
17,TRBV7-3,TRBJ2-2,TRBD1,NA,TGTGCCAGCAGCTCGCACTTAAGGACAGGGAAAACCGGGGAGCTGTTTTTT,CASSSHLRTGKTGELFF
14,TRBV9,TRBJ1-1,NA,NA,TGTGCCAGCAGTCCTCACAGGTTAGACACTGAAGCTTTCTTT,CASSPHRLDTEAFF
15,TRBV10-3,TRBJ1-5,TRBD1,many,TGTGCCATCAGTCATCAGACAGGGTCGGGACAGCCCCAGCATTTT,CAISHQTGSGQPQHF
14,TRBV2,TRBJ2-7,NA,few,TGTGCCAGCAACATAGAGGCGGGGTCCTACGAGCAGTACTTC,CASNIEAGSYEQYF
15,TRBV19,TRBJ1-5,NA,few,TGTGCCAGTAGTATTGTTGTCACGGCTAATCAGCCCCAGCATTTT,CASSIVVTANQPQHF
11,TRBV20-1,TRBJ2-5,NA,many,TGCAGTGCTGGGCGGCAAGAGACCCAGTACTTC,CSAGRQETQYF
11,TRBV2,TRBJ2-5,NA,few,TGTGCCAGCAGTGAAGCGGGGACCCAGTACTTC,CASSEAGTQYF
14,TRBV5-6,TRBJ1-2,TRBD1,few,TGTGCCAGCAGCTTGCGGGACAGGTACTATGGCTACACCTTC,CASSLRDRYYGYTF
13,TRBV2,TRBJ1-6,NA,few,TGTGCCAGCAGTGACCCGGGACTGACTTCCCTCCACTTT,CASSDPGLTSLHF
14,TRBV24-1,TRBJ1-5,NA,many,TGTGCCACCAGTCAGGCGGATAGCAATCAGCCCCAGCATTTT,CATSQADSNQPQHF
15,TRBV7-2,TRBJ2-7,NA,NA,TGTGCCAGCAGCTGGGAGCAGGGGATCTCCTACGAGCAGTACTTC,CASSWEQGISYEQYF
14,TRBV7-9,TRBJ1-5,TRBD1,many,TGTGCCAGCAGCTTAGGGCAGGGGGAGAAGCCCCAGCATTTT,CASSLGQGEKPQHF
13,TRBV14,TRBJ1-1,TRBD1,few,TGTGCCAGCAGTCCAGGGGGCGCTTCTGAAGCTTTCTTT,CASSPGGASEAFF
17,TRBV20-1,TRBJ1-5,TRBD1,few,TGCAGTGCTAGAGATGCGAGGCTAAGGGGGCTCAATCAGCCCCAGCATTTT,CSARDARLRGLNQPQHF
15,TRBV6-5,TRBJ2-7,NA,few,TGTGCCAGCAGTTACTCGGTTTCCGGGTCCTACGAGCAGTACTTC,CASSYSVSGSYEQYF
13,TRBV29-1,TRBJ1-1,NA,few,TGCAGCGTTGAAGATCTGGGATACACTGAAGCTTTCTTT,CSVEDLGYTEAFF
14,TRBV10-3,TRBJ2-1,TRBD2,NA,TGTGCCATCATCGGGACTAGCGAATACAATGAGCAGTTCTTC,CAIIGTSEYNEQFF
11,TRBV2,TRBJ2-7,NA,many,TGTGCCAACGGGTTCTCCTACGAGCAGTACTTC,CANGFSYEQYF
14,TRBV6-1,TRBJ2-7,NA,NA,TGTGCCAGCAGTCAATACGGCGGGTCCTACGAGCAGTACTTC,CASSQYGGSYEQYF
16,TRBV7-9,TRBJ1-4,NA,once,TGTGCCAGCAGCCGGACCCCGACAGGAATTAATGAAAAACTGTTTTTT,CASSRTPTGINEKLFF
15,TRBV10-3,TRBJ1-5,NA,many,TGTGCCATCAGTCGCGACATGAATAGCAATCAGCCCCAGCATTTT,CAISRDMNSNQPQHF
12,TRBV14,TRBJ2-7,NA,many,TGTGCCAGCAGCCAGACAGCAAACGAGCAGTACTTC,CASSQTANEQYF
13,TRBV2,TRBJ1-1,NA,once,TGCGCCAGCGGGGGCGACGGCCACACTGAAGCTTTCTTT,CASGGDGHTEAFF
16,TRBV6-6,TRBJ2-7,NA,NA,TGTGCCAGCAGCTCCCAGAGAAGCGCGAGACCTTACGAGCAGTACTTC,CASSSQRSARPYEQYF
14,TRBV2,TRBJ2-7,TRBD1,many,TGTGCCAGCAGTGCGGGTCAGGGGGCAAACGAGCAGTACTTC,CASSAGQGANEQYF
14,TRBV6-1,TRBJ2-5,NA,NA,TGTGCCAGCAGTGTCGGAGACTTTCAAGAGACCCAGTACTTC,CASSVGDFQETQYF
12,TRBV12-3/TRBV12-4,TRBJ1-2,NA,NA,TGTGCCAGCAAGGTCAGGGGTCATGGCTACACCTTC,CASKVRGHGYTF